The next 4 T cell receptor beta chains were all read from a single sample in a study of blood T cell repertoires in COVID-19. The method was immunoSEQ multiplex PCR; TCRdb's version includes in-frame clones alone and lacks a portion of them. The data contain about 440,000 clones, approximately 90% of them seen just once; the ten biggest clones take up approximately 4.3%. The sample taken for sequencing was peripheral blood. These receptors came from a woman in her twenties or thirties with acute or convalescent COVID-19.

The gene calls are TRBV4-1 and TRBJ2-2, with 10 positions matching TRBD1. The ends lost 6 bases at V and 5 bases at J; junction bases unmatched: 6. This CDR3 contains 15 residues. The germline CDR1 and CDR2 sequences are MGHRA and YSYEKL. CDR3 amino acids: CASRRAGQGTGELFF. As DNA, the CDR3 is TGCGCCAGCAGGCGCGCGGGACAGGGGACCGGGGAGCTGTTTTTT.

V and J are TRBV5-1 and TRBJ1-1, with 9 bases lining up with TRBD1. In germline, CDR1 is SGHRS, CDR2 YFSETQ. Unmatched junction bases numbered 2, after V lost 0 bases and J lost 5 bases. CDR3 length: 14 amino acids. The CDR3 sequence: CASSLATGGTEAFF. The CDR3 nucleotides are TGCGCCAGCAGCTTGGCGACAGGGGGAACTGAAGCTTTCTTT.

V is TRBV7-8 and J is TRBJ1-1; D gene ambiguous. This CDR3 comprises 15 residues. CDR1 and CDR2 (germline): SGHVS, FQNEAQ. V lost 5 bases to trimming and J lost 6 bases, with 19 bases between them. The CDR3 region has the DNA TGTGCCAGCAGCCGCGAGAGGGTAATTAGGGCTGAAGCTTTCTTT. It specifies CASSRERVIRAEAFF.

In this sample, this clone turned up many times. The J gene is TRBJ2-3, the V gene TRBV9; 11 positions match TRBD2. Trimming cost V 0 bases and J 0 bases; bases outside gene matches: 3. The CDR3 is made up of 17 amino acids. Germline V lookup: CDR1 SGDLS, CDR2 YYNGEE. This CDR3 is CASSVAGLAASTDTQYF. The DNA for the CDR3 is TGTGCCAGCAGCGTAGCGGGACTAGCGGCTAGCACAGATACGCAGTATTTT.